Listed below are T cell receptor beta chains from one sample, sequenced in a study of T cell responses to AZD1222 COVID-19 vaccine. Sequenced by immunoSEQ multiplex PCR; TCRdb stores in-frame clones only, minus some. Of around 140,000 clones listed, nearly 95% are singletons. Sample: peripheral blood, taken on day 0 of AZD1222 vaccination. All receptors derive from an adult in good health. Each CDR3 is given with its conserved first and last residue. A D gene is named only where the DNA matches it firmly. Clone size, where shown, is once, few, many, or a class for clones that have expanded.

V gene	clone size	J gene	D gene	CDR3 protein
TRBV27	NA	TRBJ1-2	NA	CASSFLKGSNYGYTF
TRBV6-1	NA	TRBJ2-1	TRBD1	CASSETEGQVYNEQFF
TRBV24-1	NA	TRBJ1-1	TRBD1	CATRGQGDGTEAFF
TRBV29-1	NA	TRBJ2-1	NA	CSVSGNIRLQGQFF
TRBV6-5	NA	TRBJ2-1	TRBD2	CASSTGGRGEQFF
TRBV28	NA	TRBJ1-1	TRBD1	CASGTPGTGDTEAFF
TRBV5-8	few	TRBJ2-5	NA	CASSLAYREETQYF
TRBV27	once	TRBJ1-1	TRBD1	CASRPRGVAEAFF
TRBV7-9	NA	TRBJ1-2	NA	CASSLGGREYGYTF
TRBV19	NA	TRBJ2-4	TRBD2	CASSSGSSKNIQYF
TRBV28	NA	TRBJ2-7	TRBD1	CASSPGGADRTYYEQYF
TRBV6-2/TRBV6-3	NA	TRBJ2-5	TRBD2	CASSFSFGTSEKETQYF
TRBV3-1/TRBV3-2	once	TRBJ1-4	NA	CASSKNWGTNEKLFF
TRBV4-2	NA	TRBJ2-7	TRBD2	CASSQELSGRTYEQYF
TRBV5-6	NA	TRBJ2-3	NA	CASSLSFSTDTQYF
TRBV15	once	TRBJ2-2	TRBD1	CATSGDRNTGELFF
TRBV2	NA	TRBJ2-3	NA	CASRGFGTDTQYF
TRBV3-1/TRBV3-2	NA	TRBJ2-1	TRBD2	CASSQGPGLAAYNEQFF
TRBV30	NA	TRBJ2-7	TRBD2	CAWSGTSGILEQYF
TRBV28	NA	TRBJ2-7	TRBD2	CASSLGGLAAHEQYF
TRBV19	NA	TRBJ1-2	NA	CASSIIGSSGYTF
TRBV14	few	TRBJ2-3	NA	CASSQAFGTDTQYF
TRBV7-9	NA	TRBJ2-7	TRBD1	CASSPLEAQQGAYEQYF
TRBV10-1	NA	TRBJ2-3	TRBD2	CASSELAGYRTDTQYF
TRBV5-1	NA	TRBJ1-5	NA	CASSLGGDQPQHF
TRBV24-1	NA	TRBJ1-5	TRBD1	CATSEWGQGPQPQHF
TRBV11-1	NA	TRBJ2-7	TRBD2	CASTHSGLAPYEQYF
TRBV12-3/TRBV12-4	once	TRBJ1-5	NA	CASSWGGGEPQHF
TRBV10-1	once	TRBJ2-1	NA	CASSDSVANNEQFF
TRBV6-5	NA	TRBJ2-7	TRBD1	CASTFGTGGYEQYF
TRBV7-7	NA	TRBJ1-5	NA	CASSSEKVGNSNQPQHF
TRBV5-6	NA	TRBJ2-3	NA	CASSPFGRLDTQYF
TRBV5-1	NA	TRBJ1-4	NA	CASSSIGGFNEKLFF
TRBV29-1	NA	TRBJ1-1	NA	CSVGGDRIEAFF
TRBV5-1	NA	TRBJ1-2	NA	CASSFDTYNDYGYTF
TRBV5-6	NA	TRBJ2-5	TRBD1	CASSGDRAGRETQYF
TRBV7-2	NA	TRBJ1-4	NA	CASSLKRDEKLFF
TRBV30	NA	TRBJ1-2	TRBD1	CAWSNTGVLDGYTF
TRBV21-1	NA	TRBJ2-1	NA	CASSKDGHPGTSGLRNEQFF
TRBV6-5	NA	TRBJ2-2	TRBD2	CASSYSISGRTGELFF
TRBV7-2	NA	TRBJ2-3	TRBD1	CASSLGYRDRGIDTQYF
TRBV30	NA	TRBJ1-4	NA	CASGGTGSEKLFF
TRBV6-5	NA	TRBJ2-1	NA	CASTPGTIRDEQFF
TRBV3-1/TRBV3-2	NA	TRBJ2-5	TRBD2	CASSKELAGDGETQYF
TRBV28	NA	TRBJ2-7	NA	CASSGSYEQYF
TRBV5-5	NA	TRBJ2-5	NA	CASSLEASQETQYF
TRBV5-6	NA	TRBJ2-7	TRBD2	CASSGLAGGYEQYF
TRBV30	NA	TRBJ1-2	NA	CAWSVALPDPGEGYTF
TRBV5-1	NA	TRBJ2-3	TRBD1	CASRLGGTGVEDTQYF
TRBV5-6	NA	TRBJ1-5	TRBD1	CASNHRGSNQPQHF
TRBV10-1	NA	TRBJ2-3	TRBD2	CASSAGAQDTQYF
TRBV10-1	NA	TRBJ1-6	TRBD1	CASSRDSGNSPLHF
TRBV6-5	NA	TRBJ1-3	NA	CASSTQGWYTIYF
TRBV7-3	NA	TRBJ2-3	TRBD2	CASSLWVAGEGTDTQYF
TRBV5-1	NA	TRBJ1-2	NA	CASSSSTGANYGYTF
TRBV7-8	once	TRBJ2-5	TRBD1	CASSLDRGLETQYF
TRBV7-7	NA	TRBJ2-1	NA	CASSLGWGNEQFF
TRBV27	NA	TRBJ1-4	TRBD1	CASSPTGRTNEKLFF